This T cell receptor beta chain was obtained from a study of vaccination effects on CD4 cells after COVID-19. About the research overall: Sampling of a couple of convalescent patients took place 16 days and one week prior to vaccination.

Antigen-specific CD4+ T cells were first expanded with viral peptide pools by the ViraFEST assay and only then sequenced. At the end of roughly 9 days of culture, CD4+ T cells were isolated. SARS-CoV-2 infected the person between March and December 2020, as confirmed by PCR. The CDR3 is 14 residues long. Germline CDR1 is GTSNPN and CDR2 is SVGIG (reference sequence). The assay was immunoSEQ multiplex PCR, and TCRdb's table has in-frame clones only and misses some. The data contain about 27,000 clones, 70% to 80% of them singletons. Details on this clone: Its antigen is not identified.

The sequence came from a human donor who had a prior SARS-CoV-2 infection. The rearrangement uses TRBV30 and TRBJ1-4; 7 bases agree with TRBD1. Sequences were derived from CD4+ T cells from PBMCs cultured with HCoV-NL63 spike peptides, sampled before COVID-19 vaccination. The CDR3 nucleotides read TGTGCGCAAGCAAGACAGGGACGGGTCGAAAAACTGTTTTTT. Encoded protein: CAQARQGRVEKLFF.